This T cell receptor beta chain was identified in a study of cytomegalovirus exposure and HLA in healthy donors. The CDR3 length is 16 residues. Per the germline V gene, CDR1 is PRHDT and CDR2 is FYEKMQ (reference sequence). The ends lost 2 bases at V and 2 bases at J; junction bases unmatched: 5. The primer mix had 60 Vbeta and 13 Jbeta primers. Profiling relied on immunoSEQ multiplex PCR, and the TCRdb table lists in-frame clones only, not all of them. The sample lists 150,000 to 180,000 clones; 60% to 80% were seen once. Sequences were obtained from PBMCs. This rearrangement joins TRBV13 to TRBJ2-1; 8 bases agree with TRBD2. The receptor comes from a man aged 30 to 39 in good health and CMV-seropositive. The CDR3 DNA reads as TGTGCCAGCAGCTTAAGACTAGCGAGGACCTACAATGAGCAGTTCTTC. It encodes CASSLRLARTYNEQFF.